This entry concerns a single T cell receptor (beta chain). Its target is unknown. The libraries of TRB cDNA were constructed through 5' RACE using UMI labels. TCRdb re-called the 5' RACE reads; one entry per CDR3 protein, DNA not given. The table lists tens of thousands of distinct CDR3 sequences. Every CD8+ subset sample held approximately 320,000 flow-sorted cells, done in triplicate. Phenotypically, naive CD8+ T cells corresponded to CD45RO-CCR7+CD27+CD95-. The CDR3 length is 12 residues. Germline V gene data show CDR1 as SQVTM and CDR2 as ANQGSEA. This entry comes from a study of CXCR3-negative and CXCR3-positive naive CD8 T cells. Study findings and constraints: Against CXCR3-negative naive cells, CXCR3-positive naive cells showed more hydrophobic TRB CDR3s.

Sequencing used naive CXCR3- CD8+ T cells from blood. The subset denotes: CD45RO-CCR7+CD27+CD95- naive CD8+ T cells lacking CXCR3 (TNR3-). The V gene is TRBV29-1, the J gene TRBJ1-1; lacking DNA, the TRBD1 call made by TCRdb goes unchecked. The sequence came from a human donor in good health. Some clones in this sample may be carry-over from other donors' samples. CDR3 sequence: CSVESRGPEAFF.